The 18 T cell receptor beta chains below all came from one sample that was sequenced in a study of T cell responses to AZD1222 COVID-19 vaccine. The repertoire was sequenced with immunoSEQ multiplex PCR; TCRdb's copy has only in-frame clones and lacks some. This table has approximately 50,000 clones, 80% appearing once. The sample in question was peripheral blood, obtained 28 days after the second AZD1222 dose. These receptors were collected from an adult who received the AZD1222 COVID-19 vaccine.

Only one count was recorded for this clone. The chain couples TRBV7-8 to TRBJ1-6; a possible D gene is TRBD1 (6 bases). CDR1 and CDR2 from the germline V gene are SGHVS and FQNEAQ. This CDR3 contains 14 residues. Trimming removed 5 bases from V and 10 bases from J, with 15 bases in between. The CDR3 protein is CASSPRGGNSPLHF. The CDR3 nucleotides read TGTGCCAGCAGCCCTCGTGGGGGCAACTCACCCCTCCACTTT.

This chain joins TRBV7-2 and TRBJ2-3; 7 nucleotides align to TRBD1. With V trimmed by 5 bases and J by 0 bases, 5 bases remained unmatched. Germline V gene lookup returns CDR1 SGHTA and CDR2 FQGNSA. The CDR3 is 15 residues long. CDR3: CASSLGQPSTDTQYF. The CDR3 DNA follows: TGTGCCAGCAGCCTGGGACAGCCTAGCACAGATACGCAGTATTTT.

The V gene is TRBV28, the J gene TRBJ1-4; D perhaps matches TRBD1 (5 bases). V lost 6 bases and J lost 4, with 18 bases in between. Germline V gene data show CDR1 as MDHEN and CDR2 as SYDVKM. This CDR3 has 16 residues. The CDR3 DNA reads as TGTGCCAGCAGCCGATTCTCGGGGGGGAGTAATGAAAAACTGTTTTTT. Amino acids: CASSRFSGGSNEKLFF.

The rearrangement uses TRBV6-2 or TRBV6-3 and TRBJ2-1; D not resolved. V shed 0 bases and J shed 3 bases, with 9 bases lying between them. This CDR3 region has 15 residues. Germline loops: CDR1 MNHEY, CDR2 SVGEGT. CDR3 amino acids: CASSYSPTYYNEQFF. DNA of the CDR3: TGTGCCAGCAGTTACTCGCCGACCTACTACAATGAGCAGTTCTTC.

The chain recombines TRBV18 with TRBJ2-2, with 8 bases that match TRBD2. CDR1 KGHSH and CDR2 LQKENI come from the germline V gene. The length of the CDR3 is 16 residues. Trimming at V came to 0 bases and at J to 6 bases, leaving 6 bases not matched to a gene. The CDR3 protein is CASSPPGLAGAGELFF. As DNA, the CDR3 is TGTGCCAGCTCACCACCGGGGCTAGCGGGTGCCGGGGAGCTGTTTTTT.

The chain employs TRBV5-4 and TRBJ1-3; D gene unclear. Per germline, CDR1 SGHNT and CDR2 YYREEE (reference sequence). The ends were cut back, 4 bases at V and 0 bases at J, with 8 bases in the middle. The CDR3 has 14 amino acids. In nucleotides, the CDR3 is TGTGCCAGCAGCACTACAGTCTCTGGAAACACCATATATTTT. Residues: CASSTTVSGNTIYF.

The count of this clone is one. The chain recombines TRBV2 with TRBJ1-2; 7 positions match TRBD1. Trimming took 5 bases from V and 3 from J; bases not matched to a gene: 6. Looked up from germline, CDR1 is SNHLY and CDR2 is FYNNEI. CDR3 length: 14 residues. The CDR3 DNA sequence: TGTGCCAGCAGTTTTCGACAGGGAGACTATGGCTACACCTTC. It codes for CASSFRQGDYGYTF.

V and J are TRBV29-1 and TRBJ1-3; TRBD1 might be the D (5 bases). This CDR3 comprises 13 residues. The V gene's germline CDR1 is SQVTM and CDR2 ANQGSEA. Between the trimmed V and J ends, which lost 1 base and 3 bases, there was a span of 7 bases. In nucleotides, the CDR3 is TGCAGCGTTGAAGGCGGGGGTGGAAACACCATATATTTT. Its protein product is CSVEGGGGNTIYF. The full variable domain, with the rest looked up from reference TRBV29-1 and TRBJ1-3, is SAVISQKPSRDICQRGTSLTIQCQVDSQVTMMFWYRQQPGQSLTLIATANQGSEATYESGFVIDKFPISRPNLTFSTLTVSNMSPEDSSIYLCSVEGGGGNTIYFGEGSWLTVV.

This clone was counted a few times. The chain has TRBV7-6 and TRBJ1-1, with no clear D. The germline CDR1 and CDR2 sequences are SGHVS and FNYEAQ. The CDR3 is 12 amino acids. V was trimmed by 2 bases and J by 7 bases, leaving 8 bases between them. The CDR3 loop reads CASSLQESEAFF. In DNA form, the CDR3 reads TGTGCCAGCAGCTTACAGGAAAGTGAAGCTTTCTTT.

The chain combines TRBV27 with TRBJ1-2; 12 bases line up with TRBD1. This CDR3 spans 15 amino acids. Germline CDR1 reads MNHEY; CDR2 reads SMNVEV (reference sequence). V was clipped by 6 bases and J by 4 bases; unmatched bases: 6. The CDR3 nucleotides read TGTGCCAGCAGGGCCGGGACAGGGGGCGGCTATGGCTACACCTTC. It translates to CASRAGTGGGYGYTF.

As concerns this clone: The sample holds other DNA sequences that translate to the same CDR3. The rearrangement uses TRBV28 and TRBJ1-2; D remains ambiguous. This CDR3 has 12 amino acids. The germline V gene encodes CDR1 MDHEN and CDR2 SYDVKM. V shed 9 bases and J shed 0 bases, with 8 bases lying between them. For the CDR3, the DNA is TGTGCCAGTCGAGAGGCTAACTATGGCTACACCTTC. It yields the protein CASREANYGYTF.

This clone has just one count. V usage is TRBV30 and J usage is TRBJ1-5; no reliable D call. Per the germline V gene, CDR1 is GTSNPN and CDR2 is SVGIG (reference sequence). V shed 1 base and J shed 11 bases, with 21 bases lying between them. The CDR3 loop spans 15 amino acids. CDR3 nucleotides: TGTGCCTGGAGTGACGCCCGTCAAGGGTTTATGTCCCAGCATTTT. This gives the protein CAWSDARQGFMSQHF.

The chain carries TRBV27 and TRBJ2-7, with 8 bases that match TRBD1. Trimming cost V 6 bases and J 0 bases; bases outside gene matches: 4. CDR1 is MNHEY and CDR2 is SMNVEV in the germline V gene (reference sequence). The CDR3 spans 14 residues. CDR3 DNA: TGTGCCAGCAGGGGACAGGTCAGCTCCTACGAGCAGTACTTC. Its translation is CASRGQVSSYEQYF.

This clone has just one count. This chain uses TRBV6-6 with TRBJ2-2; D not certain. The CDR3 runs 16 residues. The germline gives CDR1 MNHNY, CDR2 SVGAGI (reference sequence). Trimming stripped 3 bases from V and 5 bases from J, with 16 bases between. The CDR3 region is CASSYWPQGRTGELFF. The DNA for the CDR3 is TGTGCCAGCAGTTATTGGCCTCAAGGTCGAACCGGGGAGCTGTTTTTT.

The V call is TRBV11-2, the J call TRBJ2-7; D not resolved. CDR1 and CDR2 (germline): SGHAT, FQNNGV. V was clipped by 2 bases and J by 1 base, with 9 bases between them. This CDR3 is 14 amino acids long. The chain's CDR3 is CASSLPPMSYEQYV. In DNA form, the CDR3 reads TGTGCCAGCAGCTTACCCCCAATGTCCTACGAGCAGTACGTC.

This sequence joins TRBV27 and TRBJ2-4; D gene uncertain. Germline V CDR1 and CDR2: MNHEY, SMNVEV (reference sequence). The V gene lost 8 bases and the J gene lost 0 bases, with 11 bases spanning the gap. The CDR3 loop spans 14 amino acids. DNA for the CDR3: TGTGCCAGCGCCTTCACACTAGCCAAAAACATTCAGTACTTC. Translation gives CASAFTLAKNIQYF.

The rearrangement links TRBV2 to TRBJ1-6; a possible D gene is TRBD1 (6 bases). The germline V gene has CDR1 SNHLY and CDR2 FYNNEI. The CDR3 loop spans 13 amino acids. V shed 8 bases and J shed 8 bases, with 13 bases lying between them. The CDR3 sequence is CASSWGQDSPLHF. The CDR3 nucleotides read TGTGCCAGCTCCTGGGGGCAAGATTCACCCCTCCACTTT.

V and J are TRBV7-2 and TRBJ1-5; TRBD1 matches at 8 bases. Germline CDR1 reads SGHTA; CDR2 reads FQGNSA. The CDR3 totals 17 residues. Trimming took 5 bases from V and 6 from J; bases not matched to a gene: 15. The CDR3 DNA sequence: TGTGCCAGCAGCCCCGCACCGGACAGGGCACCCAGTCAGCCCCAGCATTTT. Translation gives CASSPAPDRAPSQPQHF.